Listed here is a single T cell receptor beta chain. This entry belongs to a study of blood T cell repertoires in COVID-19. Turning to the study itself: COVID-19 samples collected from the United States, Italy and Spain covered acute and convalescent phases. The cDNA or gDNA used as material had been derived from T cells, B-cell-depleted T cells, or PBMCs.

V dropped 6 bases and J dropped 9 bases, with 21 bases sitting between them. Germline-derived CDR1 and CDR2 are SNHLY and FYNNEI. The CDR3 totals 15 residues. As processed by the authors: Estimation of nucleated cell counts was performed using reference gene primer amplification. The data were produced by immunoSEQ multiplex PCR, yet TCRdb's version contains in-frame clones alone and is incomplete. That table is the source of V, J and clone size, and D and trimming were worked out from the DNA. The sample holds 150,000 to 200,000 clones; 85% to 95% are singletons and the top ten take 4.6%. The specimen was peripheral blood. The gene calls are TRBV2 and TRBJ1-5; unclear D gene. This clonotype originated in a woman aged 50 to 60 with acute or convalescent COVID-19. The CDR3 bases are TGTGCCAGCAGCCCTGGGGAGAGCCTTCATCGGCCCCAGCATTTT. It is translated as CASSPGESLHRPQHF.